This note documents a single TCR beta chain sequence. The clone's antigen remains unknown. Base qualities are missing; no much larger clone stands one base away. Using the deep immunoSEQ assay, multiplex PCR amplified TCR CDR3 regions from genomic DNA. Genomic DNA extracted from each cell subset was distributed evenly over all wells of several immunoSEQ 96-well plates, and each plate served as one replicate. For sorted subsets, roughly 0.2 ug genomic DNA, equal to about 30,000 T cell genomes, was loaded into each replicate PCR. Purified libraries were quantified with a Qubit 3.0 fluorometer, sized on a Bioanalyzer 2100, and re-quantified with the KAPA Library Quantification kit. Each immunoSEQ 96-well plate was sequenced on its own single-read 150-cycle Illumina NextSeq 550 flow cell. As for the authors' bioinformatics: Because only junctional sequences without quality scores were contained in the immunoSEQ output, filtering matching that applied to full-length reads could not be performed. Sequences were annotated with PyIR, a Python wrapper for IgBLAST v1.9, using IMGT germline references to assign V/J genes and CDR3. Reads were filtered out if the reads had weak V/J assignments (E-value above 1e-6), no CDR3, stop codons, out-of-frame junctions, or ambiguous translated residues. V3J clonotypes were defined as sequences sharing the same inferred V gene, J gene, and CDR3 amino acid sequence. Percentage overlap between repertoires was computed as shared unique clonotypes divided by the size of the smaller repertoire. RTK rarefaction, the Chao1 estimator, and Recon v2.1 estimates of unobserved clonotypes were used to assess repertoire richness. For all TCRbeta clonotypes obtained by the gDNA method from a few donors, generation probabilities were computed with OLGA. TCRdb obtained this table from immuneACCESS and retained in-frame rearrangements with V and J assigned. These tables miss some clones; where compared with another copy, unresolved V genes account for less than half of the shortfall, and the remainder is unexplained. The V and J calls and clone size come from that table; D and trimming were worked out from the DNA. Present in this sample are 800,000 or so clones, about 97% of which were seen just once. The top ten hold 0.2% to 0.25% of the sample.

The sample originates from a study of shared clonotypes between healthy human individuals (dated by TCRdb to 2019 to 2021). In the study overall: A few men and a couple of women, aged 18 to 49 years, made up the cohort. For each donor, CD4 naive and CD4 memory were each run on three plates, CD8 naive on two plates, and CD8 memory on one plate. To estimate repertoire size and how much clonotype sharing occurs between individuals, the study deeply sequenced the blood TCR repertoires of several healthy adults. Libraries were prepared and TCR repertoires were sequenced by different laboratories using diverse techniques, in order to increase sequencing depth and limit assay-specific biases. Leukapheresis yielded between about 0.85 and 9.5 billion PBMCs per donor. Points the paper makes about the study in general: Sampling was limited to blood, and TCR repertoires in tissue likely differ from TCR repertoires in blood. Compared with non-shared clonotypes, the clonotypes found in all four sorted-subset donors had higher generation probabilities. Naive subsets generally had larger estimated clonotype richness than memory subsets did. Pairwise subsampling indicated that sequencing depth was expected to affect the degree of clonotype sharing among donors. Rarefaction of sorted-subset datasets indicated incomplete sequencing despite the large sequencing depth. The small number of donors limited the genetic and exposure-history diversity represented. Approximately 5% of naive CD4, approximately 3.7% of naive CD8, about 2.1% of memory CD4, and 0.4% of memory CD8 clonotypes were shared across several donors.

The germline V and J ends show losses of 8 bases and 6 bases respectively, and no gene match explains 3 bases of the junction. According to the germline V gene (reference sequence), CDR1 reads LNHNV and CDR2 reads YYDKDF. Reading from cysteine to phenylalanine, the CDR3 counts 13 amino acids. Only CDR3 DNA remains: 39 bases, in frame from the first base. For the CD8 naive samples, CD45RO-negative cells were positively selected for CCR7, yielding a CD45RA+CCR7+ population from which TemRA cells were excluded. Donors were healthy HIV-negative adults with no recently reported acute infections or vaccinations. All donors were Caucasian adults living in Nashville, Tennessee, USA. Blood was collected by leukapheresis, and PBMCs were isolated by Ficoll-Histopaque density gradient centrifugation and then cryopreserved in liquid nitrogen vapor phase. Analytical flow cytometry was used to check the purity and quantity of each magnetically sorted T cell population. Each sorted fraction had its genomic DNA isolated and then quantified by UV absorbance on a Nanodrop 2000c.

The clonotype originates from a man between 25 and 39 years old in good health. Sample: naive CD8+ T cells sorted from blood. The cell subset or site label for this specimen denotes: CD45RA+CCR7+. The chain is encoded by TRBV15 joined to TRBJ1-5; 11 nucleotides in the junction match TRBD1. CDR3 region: CATRTGGSQPQHF. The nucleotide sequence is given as TGTGCCACCCGGACAGGGGGCTCTCAGCCCCAGCATTTT. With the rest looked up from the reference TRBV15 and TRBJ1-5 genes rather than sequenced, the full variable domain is DAMVIQNPRYQVTQFGKPVTLSCSQTLNHNVMYWYQQKSSQAPKLLFHYYDKDFNNEADTPDNFQSRRPNTSFCFLDIRSPGLGDTAMYLCATRTGGSQPQHFGDGTRLSIL.